Presented here are 6 T cell receptor beta chains from one specimen sequenced in a study of blood T cell repertoires in COVID-19. Assay used: immunoSEQ multiplex PCR; TCRdb lists only in-frame clones, some missing. The table records about 160,000 clones, around four fifths of them present only once. Sequenced material: peripheral blood. The receptor set was obtained from a woman older than 75 with acute or convalescent COVID-19.

V usage is TRBV3-1 (or the pseudogene TRBV3-2) and J usage is TRBJ2-2; no reliable D call. CDR3 length: 14 amino acids. V lost 2 bases and J 8 bases, leaving 12 bases between the germline ends. CDR1 LGHDT and CDR2 YNNKEL come from the germline V gene (reference sequence). DNA of the CDR3: TGTGCCAGCAGCCAACCCGGGTCAAGTGGGGAGCTGTTTTTT. Protein product: CASSQPGSSGELFF.

The chain uses TRBV4-2 and TRBJ1-2, with 7 bases aligning to TRBD1. From germline, CDR1 is LGHNA and CDR2 YNFKEQ. With V trimmed by 0 bases and J by 4 bases, 5 bases remained unmatched. The CDR3 runs to 15 residues. The CDR3 DNA reads TGTGCCAGCAGCCAAGAAACAGGGGTGGGCTATGGCTACACCTTC. Its protein product is CASSQETGVGYGYTF.

The rearrangement uses TRBV7-3 and TRBJ1-6, with D possibly matching TRBD1 (6 bases). Germline CDR1 reads SGHTA; CDR2 reads FQGTGA. The germline V and J ends were trimmed by 5 bases and 13 bases, with 15 bases remaining between them. This CDR3 is 13 amino acids long. Here the CDR3 reads CASSTGQKSPLHF. The CDR3 bases are TGTGCCAGCAGCACAGGACAGAAATCGCCCCTCCACTTT.

This CDR3 is CASSVGQGGWSPLHF. The CDR3 nucleotides read TGCGCCAGCAGCGTTGGACAGGGAGGGTGGTCACCCCTCCACTTT. The chain employs TRBV5-1 and TRBJ1-6; 8 bases line up with TRBD1. V trimming: 4 bases; J trimming: 10 bases; junction bases outside the gene matches: 10. The CDR3 consists of 15 residues. The germline CDR1 and CDR2 sequences are SGHRS and YFSETQ.

About this clone itself: The same CDR3 arises from other DNA sequences in this sample as well. The chain uses TRBV5-1 and TRBJ1-5; no reliable D call. This CDR3 is 14 amino acids long. CDR1 and CDR2 from the germline V gene are SGHRS and YFSETQ. V was pared by 2 bases and J by 4 bases, with 10 bases between. CDR3 sequence: CASSLGGRNQPQHF. CDR3 nucleotide sequence: TGCGCCAGCAGCTTAGGAGGACGTAATCAGCCCCAGCATTTT.

This clone was seen a few times. The DNA of the CDR3 is TGTGCCAGCAGTGAATTGGGAGTGAACACCGGGGAGCTGTTTTTT. As protein: CASSELGVNTGELFF. The chain carries TRBV6-1 and TRBJ2-2, with D maybe TRBD2 (5 bases). V lost 2 bases, J lost 1 base, and 8 bases lay in between. CDR3 length: 15 amino acids. Germline assignment: CDR1 MNHNS and CDR2 SASEGT.